This T cell receptor beta chain appears in the sequencing data of a study of cytomegalovirus exposure and HLA in healthy donors. Findings and limits, study-wide: Later on, an analysis tied approximately 17,000 TCR beta sequences to HLA alleles at 0.05 false discovery rate. Roughly even sequencing depth across donors was the assumption behind the presence/absence analyses. Among CMV-associated TCR beta chains, most appeared HLA-restricted in a later analysis.

This CDR3 has 14 residues. Trimming at V came to 4 bases and at J to 6 bases, leaving 4 bases not matched to a gene. CDR1 and CDR2 from the germline V gene are LNHDA and SQIVND (reference sequence). As concerns this clone: The antigen remains unidentified.

With 60 Vbeta and 13 Jbeta primers, the PCR was carried out. The table came from immunoSEQ multiplex PCR; TCRdb's copy has only in-frame clones and leaves some out. The sample lists under 200,000 clones, 82% seen once, with approximately 0.74% in the top ten. The chain joins TRBV19 to TRBJ1-5, with 9 positions matching TRBD1. This TCR was sampled from a woman aged 18-29 years in good health and CMV-seronegative. The sample consisted of PBMCs. The chain's CDR3 is CASSTRQGGQPQHF. For the CDR3, the DNA is TGTGCCAGTAGTACACGACAGGGGGGTCAGCCCCAGCATTTT. Full variable domain (rest looked up from reference TRBV19 and TRBJ1-5): DGGITQSPKYLFRKEGQNVTLSCEQNLNHDAMYWYRQDPGQGLRLIYYSQIVNDFQKGDIAEGYSVSREKKESFPLTVTSAQKNPTAFYLCASSTRQGGQPQHFGDGTRLSIL.